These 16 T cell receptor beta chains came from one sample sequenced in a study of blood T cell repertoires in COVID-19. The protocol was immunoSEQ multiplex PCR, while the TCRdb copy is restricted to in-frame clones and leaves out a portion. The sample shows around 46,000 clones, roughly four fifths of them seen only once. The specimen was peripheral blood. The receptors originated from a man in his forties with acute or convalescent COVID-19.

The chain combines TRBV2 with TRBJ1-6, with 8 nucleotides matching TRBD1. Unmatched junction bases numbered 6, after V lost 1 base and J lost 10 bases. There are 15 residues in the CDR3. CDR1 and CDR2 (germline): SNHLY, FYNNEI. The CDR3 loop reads CASSEGTGLGSPLHF. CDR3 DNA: TGTGCCAGCAGTGAAGGGACAGGGCTTGGCTCACCCCTCCACTTT.

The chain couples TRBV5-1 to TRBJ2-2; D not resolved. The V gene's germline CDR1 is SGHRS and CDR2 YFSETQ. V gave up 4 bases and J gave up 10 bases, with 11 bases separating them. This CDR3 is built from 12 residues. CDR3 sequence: CASSPEFLELFF. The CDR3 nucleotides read TGCGCCAGCAGCCCGGAGTTTTTGGAGCTGTTTTTT.

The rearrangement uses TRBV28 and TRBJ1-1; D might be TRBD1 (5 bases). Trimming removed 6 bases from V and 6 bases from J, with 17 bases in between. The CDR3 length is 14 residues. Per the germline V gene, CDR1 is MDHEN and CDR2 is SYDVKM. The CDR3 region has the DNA TGTGCCAGCAGGATCGGGGGAGGAGGGCCTGAAGCTTTCTTT. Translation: CASRIGGGGPEAFF.

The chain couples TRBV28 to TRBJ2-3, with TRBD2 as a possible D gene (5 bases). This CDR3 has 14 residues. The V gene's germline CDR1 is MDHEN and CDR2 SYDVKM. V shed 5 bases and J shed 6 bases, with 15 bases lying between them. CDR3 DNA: TGTGCCAGCAGTACCTGGAGAGCGGAGGATACGCAGTATTTT. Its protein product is CASSTWRAEDTQYF.

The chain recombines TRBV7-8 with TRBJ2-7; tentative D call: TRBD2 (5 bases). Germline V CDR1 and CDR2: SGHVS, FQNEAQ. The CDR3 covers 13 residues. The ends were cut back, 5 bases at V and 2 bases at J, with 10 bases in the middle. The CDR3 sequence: CASSRSGPYEQYF. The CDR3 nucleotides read TGTGCCAGCAGCCGAAGCGGACCCTACGAGCAGTACTTC.

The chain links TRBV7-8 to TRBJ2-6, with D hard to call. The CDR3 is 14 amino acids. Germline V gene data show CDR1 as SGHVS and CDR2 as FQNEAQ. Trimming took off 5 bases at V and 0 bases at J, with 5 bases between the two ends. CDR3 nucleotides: TGTGCCAGCAGCCCCGGCTCTGGGGCCAACGTCCTGACTTTC. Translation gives CASSPGSGANVLTF.

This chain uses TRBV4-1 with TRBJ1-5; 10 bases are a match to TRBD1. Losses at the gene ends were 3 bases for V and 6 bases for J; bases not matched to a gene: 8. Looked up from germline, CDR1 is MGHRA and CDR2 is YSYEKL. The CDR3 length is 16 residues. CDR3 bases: TGCGCCAGCAGCCACATCGACAGGGGGCTGGCTCAGCCCCAGCATTTT. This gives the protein CASSHIDRGLAQPQHF.

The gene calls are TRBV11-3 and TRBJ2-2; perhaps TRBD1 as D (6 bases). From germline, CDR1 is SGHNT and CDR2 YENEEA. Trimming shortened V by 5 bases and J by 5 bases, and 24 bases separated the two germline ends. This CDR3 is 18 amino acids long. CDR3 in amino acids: CASSPHPWGQGDTGELFF. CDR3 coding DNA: TGTGCCAGCAGCCCTCACCCGTGGGGGCAGGGTGATACCGGGGAGCTGTTTTTT.

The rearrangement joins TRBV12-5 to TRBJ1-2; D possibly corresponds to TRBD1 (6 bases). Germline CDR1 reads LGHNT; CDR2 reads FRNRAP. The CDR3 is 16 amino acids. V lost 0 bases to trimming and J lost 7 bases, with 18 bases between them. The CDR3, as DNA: TGTGCTAGTGGTTTGGTACTCAGGGGCGGTATCGGTGGCTACACCTTC. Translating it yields CASGLVLRGGIGGYTF.

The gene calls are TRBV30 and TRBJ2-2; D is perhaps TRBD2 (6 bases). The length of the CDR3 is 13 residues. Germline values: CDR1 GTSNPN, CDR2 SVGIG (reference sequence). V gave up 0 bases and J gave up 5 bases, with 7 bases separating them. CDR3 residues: CAWSVGGTGELFF. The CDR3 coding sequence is TGTGCCTGGAGTGTAGGAGGGACCGGGGAGCTGTTTTTT. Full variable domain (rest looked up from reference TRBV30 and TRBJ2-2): SQTIHQWPATLVQPVGSPLSLECTVEGTSNPNLYWYRQAAGRGLQLLFYSVGIGQISSEVPQNLSASRPQDRQFILSSKKLLLSDSGFYLCAWSVGGTGELFFGEGSRLTVL.

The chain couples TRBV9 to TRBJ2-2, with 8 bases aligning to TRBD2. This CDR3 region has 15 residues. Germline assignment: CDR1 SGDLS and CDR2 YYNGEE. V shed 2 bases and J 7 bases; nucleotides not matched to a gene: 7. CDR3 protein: CASSVTGTSHGELFF. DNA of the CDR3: TGTGCCAGCAGCGTGACCGGGACTAGTCACGGGGAGCTGTTTTTT.

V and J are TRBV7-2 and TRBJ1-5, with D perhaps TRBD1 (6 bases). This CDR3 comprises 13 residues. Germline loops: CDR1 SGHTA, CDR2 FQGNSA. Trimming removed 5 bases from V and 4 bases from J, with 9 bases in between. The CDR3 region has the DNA TGTGCCAGCAGCCCCCAGGGGAATCAGCCCCAGCATTTT. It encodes CASSPQGNQPQHF. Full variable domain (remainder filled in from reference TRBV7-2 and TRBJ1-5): GAGVSQSPSNKVTEKGKDVELRCDPISGHTALYWYRQSLGQGLEFLIYFQGNSAPDKSGLPSDRFSAERTGGSVSTLTIQRTQQEDSAVYLCASSPQGNQPQHFGDGTRLSIL.

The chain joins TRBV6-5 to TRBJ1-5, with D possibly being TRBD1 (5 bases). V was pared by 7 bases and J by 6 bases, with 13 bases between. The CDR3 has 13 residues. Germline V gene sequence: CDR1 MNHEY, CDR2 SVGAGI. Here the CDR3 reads CASNQQVGQPQHF. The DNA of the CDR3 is TGTGCCAGCAACCAACAGGTTGGTCAGCCCCAGCATTTT.

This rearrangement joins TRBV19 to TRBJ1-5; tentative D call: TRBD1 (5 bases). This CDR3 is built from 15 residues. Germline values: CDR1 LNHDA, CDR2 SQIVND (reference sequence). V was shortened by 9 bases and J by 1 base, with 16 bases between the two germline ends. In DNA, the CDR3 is TGTGCCAGCGCTGACAGCCCGATAAGCAATCAGCCCCAGCATTTT. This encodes CASADSPISNQPQHF. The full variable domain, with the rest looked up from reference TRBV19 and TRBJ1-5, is DGGITQSPKYLFRKEGQNVTLSCEQNLNHDAMYWYRQDPGQGLRLIYYSQIVNDFQKGDIAEGYSVSREKKESFPLTVTSAQKNPTAFYLCASADSPISNQPQHFGDGTRLSIL.

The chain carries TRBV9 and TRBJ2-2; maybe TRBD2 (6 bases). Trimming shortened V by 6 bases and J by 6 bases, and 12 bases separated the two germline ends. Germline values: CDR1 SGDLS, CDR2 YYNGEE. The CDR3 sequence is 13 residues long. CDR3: CASNPWGAGELFF. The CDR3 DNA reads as TGTGCCAGCAACCCCTGGGGGGCCGGGGAGCTGTTTTTT.

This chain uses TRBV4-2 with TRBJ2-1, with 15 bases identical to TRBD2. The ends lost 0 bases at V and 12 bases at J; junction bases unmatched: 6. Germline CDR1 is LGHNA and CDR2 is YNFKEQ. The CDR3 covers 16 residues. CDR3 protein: CASSQDIGLAGGRQFF. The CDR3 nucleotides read TGTGCCAGCAGCCAAGATATAGGACTAGCGGGGGGGCGGCAGTTCTTC.